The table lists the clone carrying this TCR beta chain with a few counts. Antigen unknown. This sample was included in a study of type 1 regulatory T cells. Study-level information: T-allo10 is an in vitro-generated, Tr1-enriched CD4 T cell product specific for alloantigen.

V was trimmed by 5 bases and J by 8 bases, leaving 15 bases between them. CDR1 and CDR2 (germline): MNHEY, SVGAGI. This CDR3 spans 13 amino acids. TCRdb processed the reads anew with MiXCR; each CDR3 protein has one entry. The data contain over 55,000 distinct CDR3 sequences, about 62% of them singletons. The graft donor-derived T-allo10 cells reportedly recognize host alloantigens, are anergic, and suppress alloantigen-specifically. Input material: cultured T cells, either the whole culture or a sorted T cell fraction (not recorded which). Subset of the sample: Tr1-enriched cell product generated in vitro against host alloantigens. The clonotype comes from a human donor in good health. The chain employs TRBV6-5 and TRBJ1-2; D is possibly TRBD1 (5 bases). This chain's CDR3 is CASSPQGGVGYTF. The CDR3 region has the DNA TGTGCCAGCAGTCCTCAGGGAGGGGTCGGCTACACCTTC.